This T cell receptor beta chain came from a study of graft-versus-host responses after intestinal transplantation. A note on this clone: Its antigen is unidentified.

Measured with immunoSEQ multiplex PCR; TCRdb has only the in-frame clones, and not every one. Among 90,000 to 150,000 clones listed, over 80% were seen once. Deletions cut 3 bases from V and 2 bases from J, with 10 bases between. The CDR3 has 13 amino acids. Germline V gene sequence: CDR1 SQVTM, CDR2 ANQGSEA. The rearrangement uses TRBV29-1 and TRBJ2-5, with D perhaps TRBD1 (5 bases). The sample was unstimulated CD4+ T cells sorted from spleen or lymph node cells, taken before intestinal transplant. This sequence originates from a human donor who received an intestinal transplant. CDR3 sequence: CSVDGADQETQYF. The CDR3 nucleotides read TGCAGCGTTGATGGGGCAGATCAAGAGACCCAGTACTTC.